These 9 T cell receptor beta chains originate from one sample sequenced in a study of Ad26.COV2.S vaccination and SARS-CoV-2 variants. Stated treatment: 15 to 20 received Ad26.COV2.S at low or high dose, single or two shots; roughly five received placebo; per-sample allocation not given. Vaccine and placebo recipients were sampled on day 63 after the first injection. The protocol was immunoSEQ multiplex PCR, while the TCRdb copy is restricted to in-frame clones and leaves out a portion. Of approximately 300,000 clones in the sample, around 81% are singletons; the top ten hold about 2.1%. The source material was peripheral blood, sampled in a trial of Ad26.COV2.S vaccine versus placebo. The receptors originated from a person aged 18-65 years who received the Ad26.COV2.S COVID-19 vaccine or a placebo.

This clone has just a few counts. J is TRBJ1-1 and V is TRBV7-3; D is unresolved. V lost 1 base, J lost 5 bases, and 11 bases lay in between. In germline, CDR1 is SGHTA, CDR2 FQGTGA. CDR3 length: 14 residues. The CDR3 spells CASSLSSMRTEAFF. CDR3 nucleotide sequence: TGTGCCAGCAGCTTAAGTAGCATGCGTACTGAAGCTTTCTTT.

V usage is TRBV5-3 and J usage is TRBJ1-4, with 7 bases that match TRBD1. TRBV5-3 is an ORF; its function is uncertain. CDR3 length: 14 amino acids. J gave up 7 bases and V 4 bases, and 7 bases lay outside the gene matches. The CDR3 nucleotides are TGTGCCAGAAGCCGAGACAGGGTGGGTGAAAAACTGTTTTTT. It encodes CARSRDRVGEKLFF.

V usage is TRBV7-9 and J usage is TRBJ2-7, with TRBD1 matching 7 bases. The V gene's germline CDR1 is SEHNR and CDR2 FQNEAQ (reference sequence). J was trimmed by 9 bases and V by 4 bases; bases with no gene match: 18. The CDR3 has 16 residues. CDR3 nucleotide sequence: TGTGCCAGCAGCTCAGAAAAACCGGGACAGAACTTCGGGCAGTACTTC. This codes for CASSSEKPGQNFGQYF.

This clone came up once. The chain couples TRBV24-1 to TRBJ2-3; D possibly corresponds to TRBD2 (6 bases). V was cut by 4 bases and J by 5 bases, with 9 bases left in between. The CDR3 spans 13 residues. Germline CDR1 reads KGHDR; CDR2 reads SFDVKD. CDR3 amino acids: CATSDTGLDTQYF. In nucleotides, the CDR3 is TGTGCCACCAGTGACACGGGACTAGATACGCAGTATTTT.

The rearrangement uses TRBV18 and TRBJ1-2, with TRBD1 matching over 7 bases. Germline CDR1 KGHSH, CDR2 LQKENI. The CDR3 length is 17 residues. V lost 2 bases and J lost 4; bases outside the gene matches: 13. CDR3 sequence reads: CASSPGFQGVGGYGYTF. The CDR3, as DNA: TGTGCCAGCTCACCAGGATTCCAGGGGGTAGGAGGCTATGGCTACACCTTC. The full variable domain, in which reference TRBV18 and TRBJ1-2 provide the parts outside the CDR3, is NAGVMQNPRHLVRRRGQEARLRCSPMKGHSHVYWYRQLPEEGLKFMVYLQKENIIDESGMPKERFSAEFPKEGPSILRIQQVVRGDSAAYFCASSPGFQGVGGYGYTFGSGTRLTVV.

The chain combines TRBV3-1 (or the pseudogene TRBV3-2) with TRBJ1-3; D is undetermined. Trimming pared 4 bases from V and 4 bases from J, leaving 14 bases between. This CDR3 has 15 amino acids. The germline V gene has CDR1 LGHDT and CDR2 YNNKEL (reference sequence). The CDR3 spells CASSPRAPPGNTIYF. The CDR3, as DNA: TGTGCCAGCAGCCCCCGGGCTCCCCCCGGAAACACCATATATTTT.

This chain joins TRBV11-2 and TRBJ2-1, with D unclear. Germline V gene lookup returns CDR1 SGHAT and CDR2 FQNNGV. Trimming removed 0 bases from V and 7 bases from J, with 7 bases in between. The CDR3 spans 13 residues. The CDR3 loop is CASSLEVRNEQFF. CDR3 coding DNA: TGTGCCAGCAGCTTAGAGGTCAGAAATGAGCAGTTCTTC.

This chain connects TRBV4-2 to TRBJ2-7; 7 nucleotides align to TRBD1. From germline, CDR1 is LGHNA and CDR2 YNFKEQ. This CDR3 has 15 residues. V lost 2 bases, J lost 2 bases, and 6 bases stayed unmatched. In DNA form, the CDR3 reads TGTGCCAGCAGCCAATTGGACAGGAACCCCTACGAGCAGTACTTC. This gives the protein CASSQLDRNPYEQYF.

The V and J genes are TRBV9 and TRBJ2-5; a possible D gene is TRBD2 (6 bases). The CDR3 length is 16 residues. Germline CDR1 and CDR2: SGDLS and YYNGEE. Trimming left V 0 bases short and J 5 bases short, with 17 bases between. This CDR3 reads CASSVDPSRGWETQYF. The CDR3 DNA sequence: TGTGCCAGCAGCGTAGATCCAAGCCGGGGGTGGGAGACCCAGTACTTC.